This record covers a single TCR beta chain. Its antigen remains unidentified. J lost 8 bases, V lost 5 bases, and 9 bases had no gene match. The CDR3 consists of 15 residues. CDR1 is SSHAT, CDR2 FNYEAQ, per germline (reference sequence). Each CDR3 protein is one row after TCRdb ran MiXCR on the 5' RACE reads. Here the sample spans about 530,000 distinct CDR3 sequences, 20% to 25% being singletons. This specimen comes from a study of identical twins. Findings and caveats of the study: Diverse VJ usage suggested most zero-insertion clonotypes were not invariant T cells. Excess low generation probability was seen in twin-shared out-of-frame alpha sequences. Fewer insertions marked abundant cord blood beta clonotypes; young adult naive trended weakly, memory not at all.

These data were likewise used in another study, on yellow fever vaccine responses in identical twins.

The source is a woman between 18 and 29 years old in good health. V gene TRBV7-7 combines with J gene TRBJ2-1; 10 bases are a match to TRBD1. Sequenced material: CD4+ T cells sorted from blood. The CDR3 spells CASSPGTGAVDEQFF. The CDR3 nucleotides read TGTGCCAGCAGCCCGGGGACAGGGGCTGTCGATGAGCAGTTCTTC.